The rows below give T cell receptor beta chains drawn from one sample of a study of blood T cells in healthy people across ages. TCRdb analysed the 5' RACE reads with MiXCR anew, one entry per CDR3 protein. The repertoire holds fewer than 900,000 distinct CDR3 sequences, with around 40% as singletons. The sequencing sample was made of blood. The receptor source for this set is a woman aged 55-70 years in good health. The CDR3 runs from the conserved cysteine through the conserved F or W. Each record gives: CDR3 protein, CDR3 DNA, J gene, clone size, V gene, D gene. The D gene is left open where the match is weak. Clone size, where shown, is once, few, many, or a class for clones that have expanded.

CASSVREAIGTDTQYF,TGTGCCAGCAGCGTGCGGGAAGCGATCGGCACAGATACGCAGTATTTT,TRBJ2-3,-,TRBV9,-
CSARGDRFFTDTQYF,TGCAGTGCTAGAGGGGACAGGTTTTTCACAGATACGCAGTATTTT,TRBJ2-3,-,TRBV20-1,TRBD1
CASSYSMAGGYPDEQYF,TGTGCCAGCAGTTACTCGATGGCGGGAGGATACCCTGACGAGCAGTACTTC,TRBJ2-7,-,TRBV6-5,TRBD2
CSATGTYVDEQYF,TGCAGTGCTACCGGGACCTACGTCGACGAGCAGTACTTC,TRBJ2-7,-,TRBV20-1,-
CASRVRTDTQYF,TGTGCCAGCAGAGTGAGAACAGATACGCAGTATTTT,TRBJ2-3,-,TRBV12-3/TRBV12-4,-
CASSVAFGQGANGYTF,TGTGCCAGCAGCGTAGCGTTCGGACAGGGGGCTAATGGCTACACCTTC,TRBJ1-2,few,TRBV7-9,TRBD1
CSVEDSSNRVSGANVLTF,TGCAGCGTTGAAGATTCTAGCAACAGGGTCTCAGGGGCCAACGTCCTGACTTTC,TRBJ2-6,-,TRBV29-1,-
CSGGQPNQPQHF,TGCAGCGGAGGCCAGCCCAATCAGCCCCAGCATTTT,TRBJ1-5,few,TRBV29-1,-
CASSYFTGAGTQYF,TGTGCCAGCAGTTACTTTACGGGGGCGGGGACGCAGTATTTT,TRBJ2-3,-,TRBV27,-
CACSWRVGLDDEQYF,TGTGCCTGCAGCTGGAGGGTGGGACTAGACGATGAGCAGTACTTC,TRBJ2-5,-,TRBV5-6,TRBD2
CASSYVGQPNYGYTF,TGTGCCAGCAGTTACGTGGGACAGCCTAACTATGGCTACACCTTC,TRBJ1-2,-,TRBV6-2/TRBV6-3,TRBD1
CSASQGGTRKGNEQFF,TGCAGTGCTAGTCAGGGAGGAACTCGTAAGGGCAATGAGCAGTTCTTC,TRBJ2-1,few,TRBV20-1,-
CASSIGGGSSYEQYF,TGTGCCAGCAGCATTGGCGGGGGCAGTTCCTACGAGCAGTACTTC,TRBJ2-7,many,TRBV27,-
CSAGTADCGCTF,TGCAGTGCAGGGACAGCGGACTGTGGCTGCACCTTC,TRBJ1-2,-,TRBV20-1,TRBD1
CATSRGLDDYEQYF,TGTGCCACCAGCAGAGGGTTGGATGACTACGAGCAGTACTTC,TRBJ2-7,-,TRBV15,-
CSVAPGQGSYEQYF,TGCAGCGTCGCACCGGGACAGGGATCCTACGAGCAGTACTTC,TRBJ2-7,-,TRBV29-1,TRBD1
CATSEPGGRNEQYF,TGTGCCACCAGTGAGCCGGGAGGACGAAACGAGCAGTACTTC,TRBJ2-7,-,TRBV24-1,TRBD2
CASSTSRGGYGDNEQFF,TGTGCCAGCAGCACCTCTCGCGGGGGGTACGGCGACAATGAGCAGTTCTTC,TRBJ2-1,few,TRBV5-5,TRBD2
CASSLAVYSLTNLNEQYF,TGTGCCAGCAGCTTGGCTGTATACAGTTTGACAAACTTAAATGAGCAGTACTTC,TRBJ2-7,-,TRBV5-5,-
CASSFQGASSYEQYF,TGTGCCAGCAGCTTCCAGGGGGCCTCATCCTACGAGCAGTACTTC,TRBJ2-7,-,TRBV5-6,TRBD1
CASSLELTGNYEQYF,TGTGCCAGCAGTTTGGAGTTAACGGGGAACTACGAGCAGTACTTC,TRBJ2-7,-,TRBV12-3/TRBV12-4,-
CASSSQPGGVLDTEAFF,TGTGCCAGCTCAAGCCAGCCGGGCGGGGTATTGGACACTGAAGCTTTCTTT,TRBJ1-1,-,TRBV18,-
CAGSQGGDTEAFF,TGTGCCGGCAGCCAGGGGGGGGACACTGAAGCTTTCTTT,TRBJ1-1,-,TRBV7-9,TRBD1
CASSLSTGIFTEAFF,TGTGCCAGCAGTTTATCGACAGGTATTTTCACTGAAGCTTTCTTT,TRBJ1-1,few,TRBV27,-
CASILQGRETQYF,TGTGCCAGCATTTTACAGGGGCGGGAGACCCAGTACTTC,TRBJ2-5,few,TRBV2,TRBD1
CASSLPRGHDGYTF,TGTGCCAGCAGTTTGCCACGAGGGCACGATGGCTACACCTTC,TRBJ1-2,-,TRBV28,-
CASSPRGSGSRDEQFF,TGTGCCAGCAGCCCCCGAGGAAGCGGGAGTCGAGATGAGCAGTTCTTC,TRBJ2-1,few,TRBV7-2,TRBD2
CASSLEARGQGPKNHNEQFF,TGTGCCAGCAGTTTAGAGGCACGGGGACAGGGACCAAAAAACCACAATGAGCAGTTCTTC,TRBJ2-1,once,TRBV6-2/TRBV6-3,TRBD1
CASSRWVSTGGPADTQYF,TGTGCCAGCAGCCGTTGGGTTTCGACGGGAGGGCCCGCAGATACGCAGTATTTT,TRBJ2-3,few,TRBV7-9,TRBD2
CASSPRTGAVSPLHF,TGTGCCAGCAGCCCGCGGACAGGGGCGGTTTCACCCCTCCACTTT,TRBJ1-6,-,TRBV4-2,TRBD1
CAISKDGLYGYTF,TGTGCCATCAGTAAGGACGGATTATATGGCTACACCTTC,TRBJ1-2,-,TRBV10-3,-
CASSIDDRGLYNEQFF,TGTGCCAGTAGTATAGATGACAGGGGGCTCTACAATGAGCAGTTCTTC,TRBJ2-1,-,TRBV19,TRBD1
CSARNECEVFF,TGCAGTGCTAGAAATGAATGTGAAGTTTTCTTT,TRBJ1-1,-,TRBV20-1,-
CASSLQGSTNEKLFF,TGTGCCAGCAGCTTGCAGGGTTCAACTAATGAAAAACTGTTTTTT,TRBJ1-4,-,TRBV7-9,-
CSARGIFEQYF,TGCAGTGCTAGAGGCATCTTCGAGCAGTACTTC,TRBJ2-7,few,TRBV20-1,-